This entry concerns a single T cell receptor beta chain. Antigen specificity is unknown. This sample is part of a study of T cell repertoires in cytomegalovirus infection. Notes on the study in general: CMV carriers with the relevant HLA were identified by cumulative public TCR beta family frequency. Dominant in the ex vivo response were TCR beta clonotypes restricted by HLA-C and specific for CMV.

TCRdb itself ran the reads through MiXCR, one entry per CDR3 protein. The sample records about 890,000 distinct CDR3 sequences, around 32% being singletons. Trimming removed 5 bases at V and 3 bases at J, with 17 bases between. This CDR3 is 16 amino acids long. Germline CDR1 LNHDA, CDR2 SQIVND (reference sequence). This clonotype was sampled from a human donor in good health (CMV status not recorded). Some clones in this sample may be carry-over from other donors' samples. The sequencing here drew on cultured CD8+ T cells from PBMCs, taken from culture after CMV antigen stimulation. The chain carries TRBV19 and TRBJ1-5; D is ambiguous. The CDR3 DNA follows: TGTGCCAGTAGTCTGGAGGGAGACTTGCTCAATCAGCCCCAGCATTTT. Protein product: CASSLEGDLLNQPQHF. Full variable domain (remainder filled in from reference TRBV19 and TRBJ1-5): DGGITQSPKYLFRKEGQNVTLSCEQNLNHDAMYWYRQDPGQGLRLIYYSQIVNDFQKGDIAEGYSVSREKKESFPLTVTSAQKNPTAFYLCASSLEGDLLNQPQHFGDGTRLSIL.